This T cell receptor (beta chain) was profiled in a study of T cells in Graves' hyperthyroidism and ophthalmopathy. RNA transcripts were the template for amplifying TCR beta CDR3 regions. The HTBI set primed first-round TCR CDR3 RT-PCR. TCRdb recomputed calls from the multiplex PCR reads with MiXCR, one row per CDR3 protein. The sample includes 300,000 to 450,000 distinct CDR3 sequences, around 15% of them seen just once. Study findings and constraints: Classification by a 13 V-J model distinguished ophthalmopathy from stable hyperthyroidism. Blood also carried most thyroid clonotypes expanded above 0.001.

Inclusion characteristics of ophthalmopathy patients comprised a Clinical Activity Score of at least 3, a NOSPECS grade of at least 4, and duration under 3 months. Uncontrolled infection, other autoimmune disease, pregnancy or lactation excluded patients. Trimming pared 4 bases from V and 5 bases from J, leaving 6 bases between. The CDR3 consists of 12 residues. The V gene's germline CDR1 is SGHVS and CDR2 FQNEAQ. As for this clonotype: No antigen is known for it.

The specimen sequenced was blood. The gene calls are TRBV7-8 and TRBJ2-1; D is ambiguous. The TCR sequence derives from a woman aged 25 to 39 with Graves' ophthalmopathy. CDR3 coding DNA: TGTGCCAGCAGCTGGATCGACAATGAGCAGTTCTTC. Translated: CASSWIDNEQFF. Combining the CDR3 with reference TRBV7-8 and TRBJ2-1 gives the whole variable domain GAGVSQSPRYKVAKRGQDVALRCDPISGHVSLFWYQQALGQGPEFLTYFQNEAQLDKSGLPSDRFFAERPEGSVSTLKIQRTQQEDSAVYLCASSWIDNEQFFGPGTRLTVL.